This entry lists 21 T cell receptor beta chains sequenced from one sample in a study of regulatory T cells in long-lasting Graves disease. Arm-PCR of CDR3 regions and iRepertoire HTBI primers were the basis on which TCR beta libraries were built. TCRdb re-analysed the multiplex PCR reads in MiXCR, keeping a single row per CDR3 protein. The sample holds roughly 700,000 distinct CDR3 sequences, around 30% seen once. Time point defined: persistent/refractory GD, antithyroid drugs over 5 years with positive TRAb. PBMCs provided the RNA from which the TCR library was made. The input for sequencing was peripheral blood mononuclear cells (PBMCs), taken when the disease was refractory, from a patient treated with antithyroid drugs. These receptors originate from a female donor with Graves disease.

This clonotype was counted at least ten times. The rearrangement links TRBV2 to TRBJ1-4; 10 bases agree with TRBD1. The germline V gene encodes CDR1 SNHLY and CDR2 FYNNEI. The trim removed 4 bases at V and 7 bases at J, leaving 6 bases unmatched. The CDR3 is 15 residues long. The CDR3 here is CASSVDRGRGEKLFF. CDR3 nucleotide sequence: TGTGCCAGCAGTGTCGACAGGGGGCGCGGTGAAAAACTGTTTTTT.

This clonotype was recorded many times. The chain is built from TRBV11-2 and TRBJ2-5, with TRBD2 as a possible D gene (6 bases). V lost 5 bases and J lost 4, with 14 bases in between. Germline loops: CDR1 SGHAT, CDR2 FQNNGV. This CDR3 has 14 residues. The CDR3 coding sequence is TGTGCCAGCAGCCTAAGTGGAGGGCGAGAGACCCAGTACTTC. This encodes CASSLSGGRETQYF.

V is TRBV6-1 and J is TRBJ2-5, with D unclear. The V and J ends lost 6 bases and 9 bases respectively, with 20 bases between them. Looked up from germline, CDR1 is MNHNS and CDR2 is SASEGT. The CDR3 totals 14 residues. The CDR3 DNA reads as TGTGCCAGCAGACCCGGGCCCGCCCTCATGGCCCAGTACTTC. This codes for CASRPGPALMAQYF.

V and J are TRBV12-3 or TRBV12-4 and TRBJ2-2, with unresolved D. The CDR3 has 14 amino acids. V gave up 5 bases and J gave up 4 bases, with 11 bases separating them. The CDR3 DNA reads as TGTGCCAGCAGTATCGCGACCAGCACCGGGGAGCTGTTTTTT. This translates into CASSIATSTGELFF.

V and J are TRBV3-1 and TRBJ2-2; TRBD1 agrees at 9 bases. The germline V gene has CDR1 LGHDT and CDR2 YNNKEL (reference sequence). V lost 1 base to trimming and J lost 8 bases; unmatched junction nucleotides: 5. The CDR3 contains 15 residues. The CDR3 DNA reads as TGTGCCAGCAGCCAAGCCGGGACAGGGTCTGGGGAGCTGTTTTTT. Translating it yields CASSQAGTGSGELFF.

This clonotype was seen only a few times. The rearrangement links TRBV5-1 to TRBJ1-2; 9 bases map to TRBD1. J gave up 4 bases and V 0 bases, and 4 bases lay outside the gene matches. The CDR3 is 15 amino acids. CDR1 is SGHRS, CDR2 YFSETQ, per germline. The CDR3 is CASSLVAGQGYGYTF. As DNA, the CDR3 is TGCGCCAGCAGCTTGGTTGCGGGACAGGGCTATGGCTACACCTTC.

This chain joins TRBV12-3 or TRBV12-4 and TRBJ1-1; possible D gene TRBD1, 5 bases. V lost 6 bases, J lost 9 bases, and 17 bases lay in between. This CDR3 region has 13 residues. The CDR3 is CASSISWGGKAFF. The DNA of the CDR3 is TGTGCCAGCAGCATCTCATGGGGGGGTAAAGCTTTCTTT.

CDR3 in DNA: TGCAGTGCTAGAGCGGGACAGGGCTCCTACGAGCAGTACTTC. Protein product: CSARAGQGSYEQYF. V usage is TRBV20-1 and J usage is TRBJ2-7, with 9 positions matching TRBD1. Germline CDR1 and CDR2: DFQATT and SNEGSKA (reference sequence). Trimming took 1 base from V and 0 from J; bases not matched to a gene: 1. This CDR3 region has 14 residues.

There are many counts of this clonotype. The chain carries TRBV29-1 and TRBJ2-5; D perhaps matches TRBD1 (6 bases). CDR1 and CDR2 from the germline V gene are SQVTM and ANQGSEA. The CDR3 spans 14 residues. Between the trimmed V and J ends, which lost 4 bases and 4 bases, there was a span of 16 bases. CDR3 protein: CSVGVTGLGETQYF. CDR3 sequence (DNA): TGCAGCGTTGGGGTGACAGGACTGGGAGAGACCCAGTACTTC.

Only a few counts were recorded for this clonotype. The rearrangement joins TRBV12-3 or TRBV12-4 to TRBJ2-7, with D maybe TRBD2 (7 bases). V was pared by 6 bases and J by 9 bases, with 15 bases between. The CDR3 covers 12 residues. This CDR3 is CASSLRGAGQYF. The CDR3 DNA reads TGTGCCAGCAGCCTCCGGGGGGCCGGGCAGTACTTC.

With respect to this clonotype: At one boundary the junction diverges from the germline segment, which might be a read error. J is TRBJ1-1 and V is TRBV6-1; possibly TRBD1 for D (5 bases). This CDR3 contains 15 residues. Germline lookup yields CDR1 MNHNS and CDR2 SASEGT. CDR3 amino acids: CASSRLDRGNAEAFF. CDR3 nucleotides: TGTGCCAGCAGCCGATTAGACAGAGGGAACGCTGAAGCTTTCTTT.

This clonotype was observed a handful of times. The chain joins TRBV27 to TRBJ2-7; 9 nucleotides agree with TRBD2. The CDR3 is 16 residues long. Losses at the gene ends were 3 bases for V and 2 bases for J; bases not matched to a gene: 8. The germline gives CDR1 MNHEY, CDR2 SMNVEV (reference sequence). The CDR3 nucleotides are TGTGCCAGCAGTTTGTTTAGCGGGAGAAGCCCCTACGAGCAGTACTTC. Translated: CASSLFSGRSPYEQYF.

This chain links TRBV12-3 or TRBV12-4 with TRBJ2-5, with D maybe TRBD2 (6 bases). Between the trimmed V and J ends, which lost 4 bases and 4 bases, there was a span of 16 bases. This CDR3 is 15 amino acids long. CDR3 DNA sequence: TGTGCCAGCAGTTCCCCGGTAGTGGGGGGAGAGACCCAGTACTTC. Translation: CASSSPVVGGETQYF.

This clonotype was seen a handful of times. The chain carries TRBV28 and TRBJ2-2, with 11 bases fitting TRBD2. Per the germline V gene, CDR1 is MDHEN and CDR2 is SYDVKM. With 8 bases clipped from V and 7 bases from J, the junction kept 6 bases outside the gene matches. The CDR3 has 14 amino acids. CDR3 in DNA: TGTGCCAGCGCACCGGGACTAGCGGTCGGGGAGCTGTTTTTT. This encodes CASAPGLAVGELFF.

The chain carries TRBV13 and TRBJ2-2; D is unresolved. This CDR3 spans 15 amino acids. The V and J ends lost 1 base and 0 bases respectively, with 6 bases between them. Germline CDR1 PRHDT, CDR2 FYEKMQ (reference sequence). CDR3: CASSLEYANTGELFF. The CDR3 DNA follows: TGTGCCAGCAGCTTAGAGTACGCGAACACCGGGGAGCTGTTTTTT.

This clonotype was recorded at least ten times. The V call is TRBV12-3 or TRBV12-4, the J call TRBJ2-7, with no clear D. CDR3 length: 13 residues. Trimming took off 3 bases at V and 2 bases at J, with 8 bases between the two ends. The CDR3 sequence: CASSFRATYEQYF. The CDR3 coding sequence is TGTGCCAGCAGTTTTCGGGCAACCTACGAGCAGTACTTC.

In regard to this clonotype: Possible read error: a much larger clone is one base away. J is TRBJ1-1 and V is TRBV2; 8 positions match TRBD1. Germline V gene data show CDR1 as SNHLY and CDR2 as FYNNEI. The trim removed 5 bases at V and 3 bases at J, leaving 11 bases unmatched. The CDR3 is 16 amino acids. The CDR3 protein is CASSMIRTGTDTEAFF. CDR3 coding DNA: TGTGCCAGCAGTATGATTCGGACAGGGACGGACACTGAAGCTTTCTTT. Drawing the rest from reference TRBV2 and TRBJ1-1, the complete variable domain is EPEVTQTPSHQVTQMGQEVILRCVPISNHLYFYWYRQILGQKVEFLVSFYNNEISEKSEIFDDQFSVERPDGSNFTLKIRSTKLEDSAMYFCASSMIRTGTDTEAFFGQGTRLTVV.

The chain has TRBV12-3 or TRBV12-4 and TRBJ2-7, with D unclear. The V and J ends lost 1 base and 0 bases respectively, with 10 bases between them. This CDR3 has 15 residues. This CDR3 reads CASSLDSLSSYEQYF. The CDR3, as DNA: TGTGCCAGCAGTTTAGATTCCCTCAGCTCCTACGAGCAGTACTTC.

The chain recombines TRBV28 with TRBJ1-2; TRBD1 is a possible D gene (5 bases). Germline assignment: CDR1 MDHEN and CDR2 SYDVKM. The CDR3 length is 14 residues. Trimming stripped 6 bases from V and 5 bases from J, with 16 bases between. The CDR3: CASSRKKTGYGYTF. CDR3 in DNA: TGTGCCAGCAGCCGCAAAAAAACAGGATATGGCTACACCTTC.

This clonotype was detected many times. CDR3 loop: CASTNPGQATYEQYF. CDR3 DNA sequence: TGTGCCAGCACCAACCCGGGACAGGCAACCTACGAGCAGTACTTC. The chain combines TRBV2 with TRBJ2-7, with 8 nucleotides matching TRBD1. With V trimmed by 7 bases and J by 2 bases, 10 bases remained unmatched. Germline assignment: CDR1 SNHLY and CDR2 FYNNEI. The length of the CDR3 is 15 residues.

This clonotype has just a few counts. The CDR3 DNA reads as TGTGCCAGCAGCGTAACCCCATTCGATGGCTACACCTTC. Translating gives CASSVTPFDGYTF. The V and J genes are TRBV9 and TRBJ1-2; D unresolved. The CDR3 runs to 13 residues. V was trimmed by 1 base and J by 6 bases, leaving 10 bases between them. CDR1 and CDR2 from the germline V gene are SGDLS and YYNGEE.